Listed here are 12 T cell receptor beta chains from one sample, sequenced in a study of cytomegalovirus exposure and HLA in healthy donors. Repertoires were generated with immunoSEQ multiplex PCR, while TCRdb's copy carries only in-frame clones and drops some. Found here are 130,000 or so clones, more than 70% of them singletons; the top ten hold roughly 2%. The sequenced sample was PBMCs. These receptors were collected from a woman aged 25-40 years in good health and CMV-seronegative.

The V gene is TRBV11-3, the J gene TRBJ2-2; perhaps TRBD2 as D (5 bases). The CDR3 has 17 amino acids. In germline, CDR1 is SGHNT, CDR2 YENEEA. V was pared by 3 bases and J by 1 base, with 15 bases between. CDR3 coding DNA: TGTGCCAGCAGCTTCCGTTCGGACTTCTGGAACACCGGGGAGCTGTTTTTT. Translation gives CASSFRSDFWNTGELFF.

This clone has a single count. The rearrangement links TRBV5-1 to TRBJ2-5; TRBD2 matches at 11 bases. The CDR3 has 15 amino acids. Germline CDR1 SGHRS, CDR2 YFSETQ. V lost 4 bases and J lost 1; bases outside the gene matches: 3. CDR3 DNA: TGCGCCAGCAGCCCCCTAGCGGGGGGCCAAGAGACCCAGTACTTC. It codes for CASSPLAGGQETQYF.

Comment on this clone: Other DNA sequences in this specimen translate into the identical CDR3. The chain has TRBV27 and TRBJ1-3; D unresolved. V was shortened by 0 bases and J by 4 bases, with 10 bases between the two germline ends. This CDR3 has 15 amino acids. Germline values: CDR1 MNHEY, CDR2 SMNVEV (reference sequence). This chain's CDR3 is CASSLSVQVGNTIYF. In nucleotides, the CDR3 is TGTGCCAGCAGTTTATCCGTTCAGGTCGGAAACACCATATATTTT.

CDR3 nucleotides: TGTGCCAGCAGCCGGACAGGGACAGAGACCCAGTACTTC. Residues: CASSRTGTETQYF. J is TRBJ2-5 and V is TRBV5-4; 8 nucleotides line up with TRBD1. The CDR3 sequence is 13 residues long. Losses at the gene ends were 4 bases for V and 4 bases for J; bases not matched to a gene: 3. Looked up from germline, CDR1 is SGHNT and CDR2 is YYREEE (reference sequence).

This chain joins TRBV18 and TRBJ2-5; 10 nucleotides match TRBD1. CDR3 size: 19 residues. Germline CDR1 KGHSH, CDR2 LQKENI. After removal of 5 bases from V and 5 bases from J, the junction contained 20 bases not matched to a gene. In DNA, the CDR3 is TGTGCCAGCTCAGACGGGACAGGGGACGGGGCCCTCCTTGGGGAGACCCAGTACTTC. Translating gives CASSDGTGDGALLGETQYF.

J is TRBJ1-1 and V is TRBV15; perhaps TRBD1 as D (6 bases). The CDR3 is 15 amino acids. Germline V gives CDR1 LNHNV, CDR2 YYDKDF (reference sequence). Trimming stripped 5 bases from V and 6 bases from J, with 19 bases between. The CDR3 sequence is CATSLPRGRGAEAFF. The CDR3, as DNA: TGTGCCACCAGCCTCCCGCGGGGGCGAGGAGCTGAAGCTTTCTTT.

This chain uses TRBV6-5 with TRBJ2-7; D gene unclear. This CDR3 has 12 residues. V was clipped by 6 bases and J by 6 bases, with 12 bases between them. Germline V gene data show CDR1 as MNHEY and CDR2 as SVGAGI. For the CDR3, the DNA is TGTGCCAGCAGCCCCGGCGGCCGCGAGCAGTACTTC. Its protein is CASSPGGREQYF.

V is TRBV2 and J is TRBJ1-5; possible D gene TRBD1, 6 bases. V was clipped by 7 bases and J by 4 bases, with 11 bases between them. Germline V gives CDR1 SNHLY, CDR2 FYNNEI. The CDR3 loop spans 13 amino acids. The CDR3 reads CASIQGQNQPQHF. CDR3 coding DNA: TGTGCCAGCATACAGGGACAAAATCAGCCCCAGCATTTT.

The rearrangement links TRBV7-9 to TRBJ1-6; 7 bases map to TRBD1. Germline V CDR1 and CDR2: SEHNR, FQNEAQ (reference sequence). The length of the CDR3 is 15 residues. Unmatched junction bases numbered 4, after V lost 1 base and J lost 7 bases. CDR3 in amino acids: CASSLGQGGNSPLHF. CDR3 sequence (DNA): TGTGCCAGCAGCTTAGGACAGGGTGGCAATTCACCCCTCCACTTT.

The V and J genes are TRBV9 and TRBJ2-5; 9 bases are a match to TRBD1. CDR3 length: 15 residues. V shed 3 bases and J 1 base; nucleotides not matched to a gene: 4. Germline V CDR1 and CDR2: SGDLS, YYNGEE. The CDR3 nucleotides are TGTGCCAGCAGCGCCCGGGGACAGGGCCAAGAGACCCAGTACTTC. Its protein product is CASSARGQGQETQYF.

The chain combines TRBV6-1 with TRBJ2-2; 7 bases are shared with TRBD1. With V trimmed by 8 bases and J by 7 bases, 13 bases remained unmatched. Germline loops: CDR1 MNHNS, CDR2 SASEGT. CDR3 length equals 15 residues. The CDR3 protein is CASRTGVIDGGELFF. Here the CDR3 DNA reads TGTGCCAGCCGAACAGGGGTAATCGATGGCGGGGAGCTGTTTTTT.

The chain joins TRBV30 to TRBJ2-3; D uncertain. Germline-derived CDR1 and CDR2 are GTSNPN and SVGIG (reference sequence). The length of the CDR3 is 14 residues. V lost 0 bases, J lost 4 bases, and 11 bases lay in between. This CDR3 is CAWSVREPPDTQYF. In DNA, the CDR3 is TGTGCCTGGAGTGTACGTGAGCCCCCAGATACGCAGTATTTT. The complete variable domain, with remaining parts taken from reference TRBV30 and TRBJ2-3, reads SQTIHQWPATLVQPVGSPLSLECTVEGTSNPNLYWYRQAAGRGLQLLFYSVGIGQISSEVPQNLSASRPQDRQFILSSKKLLLSDSGFYLCAWSVREPPDTQYFGPGTRLTVL.